Sequencing of this TCR beta chain was carried out in a study of cytomegalovirus exposure and HLA in healthy donors. The PCR ran on 60 Vbeta and 13 Jbeta primers. Assay used: immunoSEQ multiplex PCR; TCRdb lists only in-frame clones, some missing. The sample records more than 100,000 clones, approximately 87% being singletons. The ends were cut back, 0 bases at V and 0 bases at J, with 7 bases in the middle. Germline values: CDR1 SGHTS, CDR2 YDEGEE. The CDR3 spans 15 residues. Sample: PBMCs. The gene calls are TRBV5-8 and TRBJ2-1; D remains unclear. The TCR originated in a man aged 35 to 55 in good health and CMV-seronegative. For the CDR3, the DNA is TGTGCCAGCAGCTTGGTCCATAGCTCCTACAATGAGCAGTTCTTC. Translation: CASSLVHSSYNEQFF.